The source of this TCR beta chain is a study of control samples from healthy donors and cancer patients. Profiling relied on immunoSEQ multiplex PCR, and the TCRdb table lists in-frame clones only, not all of them. The sample has over 100,000 clones; 88% are singletons. V was cut by 2 bases and J by 8 bases, with 15 bases left in between. This CDR3 has 15 amino acids. Germline V gene sequence: CDR1 SNHLY, CDR2 FYNNEI. The chain links TRBV2 to TRBJ1-4; D is possibly TRBD1 (5 bases). Sample: blood. The origin of this receptor is a man in his forties in good health. The CDR3 protein is CASSEFIQGGEKLFF. CDR3 DNA sequence: TGTGCCAGCAGTGAATTCATTCAGGGAGGGGAAAAACTGTTTTTT.